Listed here are 14 T cell receptor beta chains from one sample, sequenced in a study of TIL therapy for anti-PD-1-resistant metastatic lung cancer. The time point is: pre-treatment sample, taken before nivolumab and TIL therapy. Sequencing used immunoSEQ v3. TCRdb keeps only in-frame clones here, not all; method: immunoSEQ multiplex PCR. Of roughly 11,000 clones listed, roughly 80% were seen once; the top ten hold 10%. The sequencing here drew on blood, taken at baseline. These receptors originate from a person between 25 and 80 years old with non-small cell lung cancer.

The rearrangement links TRBV4-2 to TRBJ2-7; no firm D call. Trimming took off 0 bases at V and 3 bases at J, with 12 bases between the two ends. Per germline, CDR1 LGHNA and CDR2 YNFKEQ. This CDR3 has 15 amino acids. CDR3 sequence (DNA): TGTGCCAGCAGCCAAGATCTCTACGGATACTACGAGCAGTACTTC. Protein: CASSQDLYGYYEQYF.

V usage is TRBV7-3 and J usage is TRBJ2-1, with TRBD2 matching over 12 bases. V dropped 5 bases and J dropped 8; count of bases not matched to a gene: 7. CDR1 SGHTA and CDR2 FQGTGA come from the germline V gene. This CDR3 region has 15 residues. CDR3 in DNA: TGTGCCAGCAGCGCGACTAGCGGGAGTTTTTATGAGCAGTTCTTC. Translated: CASSATSGSFYEQFF.

This clone came up a few times. The V and J genes are TRBV5-5 and TRBJ2-1; 8 bases map to TRBD2. The CDR3 runs to 15 residues. V shed 2 bases and J 6 bases; nucleotides not matched to a gene: 7. CDR1 is SGHKS and CDR2 is YYEKEE in the germline V gene (reference sequence). The CDR3 bases are TGTGCCAGCAGCTTAATGAGCGGGAGAGGCAATGAGCAGTTCTTC. Protein sequence: CASSLMSGRGNEQFF. Based on the CDR3 plus reference TRBV5-5 and TRBJ2-1, the full variable domain is DAGVTQSPTHLIKTRGQQVTLRCSPISGHKSVSWYQQVLGQGPQFIFQYYEKEERGRGNFPDRFSARQFPNYSSELNVNALLLGDSALYLCASSLMSGRGNEQFFGPGTRLTVL.

This clone has more than one count but fewer than ten. The chain carries TRBV30 and TRBJ1-1, with a possible D match to TRBD1 (5 bases). CDR1 and CDR2 from the germline V gene are GTSNPN and SVGIG (reference sequence). The CDR3 consists of 12 residues. The V gene lost 8 bases and the J gene lost 3 bases, with 13 bases spanning the gap. DNA for the CDR3: TGTGCCAGGACCGGGGGGGACACTGAAGCTTTCTTT. This translates into CARTGGDTEAFF.

The CDR3, as DNA: TGTGCCAGCAGTTATCTGGGGGGACAGGGTGTCTCCAATGAGCAGTTCTTC. Translation gives CASSYLGGQGVSNEQFF. This chain connects TRBV27 to TRBJ2-1; TRBD1 matches at 9 bases. Germline CDR1 MNHEY, CDR2 SMNVEV (reference sequence). Trimming cost V 4 bases and J 6 bases; bases outside gene matches: 13. There are 17 residues in the CDR3.

The chain has TRBV6-5 and TRBJ2-2; D unclear. The CDR3 is made up of 13 amino acids. V lost 0 bases and J 4 bases, leaving 3 bases between the germline ends. Germline V gives CDR1 MNHEY, CDR2 SVGAGI. The CDR3 coding sequence is TGTGCCAGCAGTTACTCGTCCACCGGGGAGCTGTTTTTT. Translated, it gives CASSYSSTGELFF.

The rearrangement links TRBV2 to TRBJ2-1; 9 nucleotides match TRBD2. The CDR3 is made up of 17 amino acids. J was trimmed by 2 bases and V by 7 bases; bases with no gene match: 12. CDR1 is SNHLY, CDR2 FYNNEI, per germline. CDR3 protein: CASIRRGPSGTYNEQFF. CDR3 coding DNA: TGTGCCAGCATTAGGCGGGGGCCTAGCGGGACCTACAATGAGCAGTTCTTC.

Comments on this clone: This sample includes further DNA sequences coding for the same CDR3. The genes are TRBV4-1 and TRBJ1-4; no clear D. In germline, CDR1 is MGHRA, CDR2 YSYEKL. With 8 bases removed from V and 0 bases from J, the gap between germline ends came to 13 bases. There are 15 residues in the CDR3. As DNA, the CDR3 is TGCGCCAGCCGTCCTCGTGAGCCAACTAATGAAAAACTGTTTTTT. Translation gives CASRPREPTNEKLFF.

This chain links TRBV5-8 with TRBJ2-4, with D unresolved. This CDR3 is 15 amino acids long. Trimming pared 3 bases from V and 1 base from J, leaving 11 bases between. Per germline, CDR1 SGHTS and CDR2 YDEGEE. Here the CDR3 reads CASSSGSYAKNIQYF. The CDR3 bases are TGTGCCAGCAGCTCCGGGTCTTACGCCAAAAACATTCAGTACTTC. Full variable domain (remainder filled in from reference TRBV5-8 and TRBJ2-4): EAGVTQSPTHLIKTRGQQATLRCSPISGHTSVYWYQQALGLGLQFLLWYDEGEERNRGNFPPRFSGRQFPNYSSELNVNALELEDSALYLCASSSGSYAKNIQYFGAGTRLSVL.

The chain carries TRBV2 and TRBJ2-1; 12 bases line up with TRBD2. Germline CDR1 reads SNHLY; CDR2 reads FYNNEI. The V and J ends lost 6 bases and 8 bases, in that order; junction bases with no gene match: 5. The CDR3 contains 14 residues. The CDR3 here is CASRTSGRRDEQFF. As DNA, the CDR3 is TGTGCCAGCAGGACTAGCGGGAGAAGGGATGAGCAGTTCTTC.

V and J are TRBV9 and TRBJ2-3, with 12 bases lining up with TRBD1. The CDR3 spans 15 residues. V lost 3 bases to trimming and J lost 6 bases; unmatched junction nucleotides: 5. In germline, CDR1 is SGDLS, CDR2 YYNGEE. For the CDR3, the DNA is TGTGCCAGCAGCGCGGGACAGGGGGCGTCTGATACGCAGTATTTT. Translation: CASSAGQGASDTQYF. Drawing the rest from reference TRBV9 and TRBJ2-3, the complete variable domain is DSGVTQTPKHLITATGQRVTLRCSPRSGDLSVYWYQQSLDQGLQFLIQYYNGEERAKGNILERFSAQQFPDLHSELNLSSLELGDSALYFCASSAGQGASDTQYFGPGTRLTVL.

This sequence joins TRBV9 and TRBJ2-1; 9 positions agree with TRBD2. The CDR3 contains 16 residues. Unmatched junction bases numbered 8, after V lost 3 bases and J lost 4 bases. Germline CDR1 reads SGDLS; CDR2 reads YYNGEE. The CDR3 protein is CASSGLAGELYNEQFF. The DNA of the CDR3 is TGTGCCAGCAGCGGCTTAGCGGGAGAGTTGTACAATGAGCAGTTCTTC.

The chain combines TRBV29-1 with TRBJ2-3; D not resolved. V lost 4 bases and J 3 bases, leaving 14 bases between the germline ends. The CDR3 has 14 amino acids. CDR1 and CDR2 from the germline V gene are SQVTM and ANQGSEA. CDR3 in amino acids: CSVAVGVSTDTQYF. CDR3 in DNA: TGCAGCGTTGCCGTTGGAGTATCGACAGATACGCAGTATTTT.

The chain employs TRBV5-4 and TRBJ2-4; maybe TRBD2 (6 bases). V lost 4 bases and J 5 bases, leaving 10 bases between the germline ends. Germline values: CDR1 SGHNT, CDR2 YYREEE (reference sequence). The CDR3 extends over 13 amino acids. The CDR3 here is CASSPEGQNIQYF. In nucleotides, the CDR3 is TGTGCCAGCAGCCCGGAGGGACAAAACATTCAGTACTTC.